One T cell receptor beta chain is described in this entry. Its matching antigen is unknown. Repertoires were generated with immunoSEQ multiplex PCR, while TCRdb's copy carries only in-frame clones and drops some. The table records 150,000 to 160,000 clones, approximately 86% of them present only once. The J segment lost 0 bases and the V segment lost 1 base, leaving 3 bases of the junction unmatched. CDR1 is LNHNV, CDR2 YYDKDF, per germline (reference sequence). This CDR3 has 16 amino acids. This entry comes from a study of cytomegalovirus exposure and HLA in healthy donors. Whole-study findings and limits: That first-cohort TCR clusters tended to co-occur in the approximately 110 validation repertoires was found in a later analysis. Cytomegalovirus-associated status was assigned to 164 TCR beta chains.

The study drew the donors from its 120-subject validation cohort, separate from the roughly 700-subject first cohort. This chain joins TRBV15 and TRBJ2-3; 8 bases agree with TRBD1. This receptor was taken from a man between 18 and 29 years old in good health and CMV-seropositive. Sequenced material: PBMCs. Here the CDR3 DNA reads TGTGCCACCAGCAGAGCCAGGGGGCCCAGCACAGATACGCAGTATTTT. It codes for CATSRARGPSTDTQYF.